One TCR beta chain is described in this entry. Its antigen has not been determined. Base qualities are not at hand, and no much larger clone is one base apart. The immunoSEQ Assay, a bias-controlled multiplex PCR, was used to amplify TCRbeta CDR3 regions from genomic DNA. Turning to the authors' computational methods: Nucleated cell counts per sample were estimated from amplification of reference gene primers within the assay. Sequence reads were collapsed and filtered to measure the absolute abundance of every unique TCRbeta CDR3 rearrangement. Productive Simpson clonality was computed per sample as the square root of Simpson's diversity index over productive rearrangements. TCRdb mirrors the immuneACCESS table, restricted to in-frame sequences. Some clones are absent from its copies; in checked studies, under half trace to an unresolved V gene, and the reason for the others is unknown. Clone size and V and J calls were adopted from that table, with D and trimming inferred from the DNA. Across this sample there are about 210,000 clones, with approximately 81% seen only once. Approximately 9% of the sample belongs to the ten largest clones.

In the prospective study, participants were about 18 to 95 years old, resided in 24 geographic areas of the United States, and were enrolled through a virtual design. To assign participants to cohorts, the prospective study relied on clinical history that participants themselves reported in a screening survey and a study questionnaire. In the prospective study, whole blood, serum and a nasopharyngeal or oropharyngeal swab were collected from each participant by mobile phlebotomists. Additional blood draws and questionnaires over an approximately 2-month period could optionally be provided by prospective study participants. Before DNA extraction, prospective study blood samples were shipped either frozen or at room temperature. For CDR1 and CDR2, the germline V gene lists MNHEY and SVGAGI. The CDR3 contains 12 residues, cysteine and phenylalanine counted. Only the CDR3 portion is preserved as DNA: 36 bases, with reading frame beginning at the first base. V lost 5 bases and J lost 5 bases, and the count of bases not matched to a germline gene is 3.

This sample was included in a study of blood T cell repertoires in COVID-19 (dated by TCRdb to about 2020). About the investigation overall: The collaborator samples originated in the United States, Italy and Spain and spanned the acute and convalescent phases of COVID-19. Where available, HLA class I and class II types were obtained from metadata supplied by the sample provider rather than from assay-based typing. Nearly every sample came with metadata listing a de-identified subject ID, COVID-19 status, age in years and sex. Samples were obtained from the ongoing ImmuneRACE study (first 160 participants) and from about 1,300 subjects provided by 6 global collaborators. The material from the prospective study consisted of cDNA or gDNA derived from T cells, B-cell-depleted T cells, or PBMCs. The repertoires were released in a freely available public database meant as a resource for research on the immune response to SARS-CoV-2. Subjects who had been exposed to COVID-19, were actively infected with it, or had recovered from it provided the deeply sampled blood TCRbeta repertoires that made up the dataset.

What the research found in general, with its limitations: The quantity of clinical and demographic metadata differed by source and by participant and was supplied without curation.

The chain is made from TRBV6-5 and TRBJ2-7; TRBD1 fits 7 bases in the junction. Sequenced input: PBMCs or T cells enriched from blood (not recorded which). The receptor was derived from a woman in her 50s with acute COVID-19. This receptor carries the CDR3 CASSTTGNEQYF. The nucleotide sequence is TGTGCCAGCAGTACGACAGGGAACGAGCAGTACTTC.